Below, 4 T cell receptor beta chains from the same sample are listed, as sequenced in a study of blood T cell repertoires in COVID-19. This table comes from immunoSEQ multiplex PCR, and its TCRdb copy is limited to in-frame clones, with some not included. The table includes about 400,000 clones, 70% to 90% detected once. The sample taken for sequencing was PBMCs or T cells enriched from blood (not recorded which). The receptor set was obtained from a woman aged 35 to 49 with acute COVID-19.

The chain combines TRBV6-5 with TRBJ2-1, with 12 positions matching TRBD2. CDR3 size: 15 residues. V was pared by 6 bases and J by 4 bases, with 4 bases of the junction left unmatched. Per the germline V gene, CDR1 is MNHEY and CDR2 is SVGAGI. CDR3 in DNA: TGTGCCAGCAGCCTAGCGGGGGGGCCGTACAATGAGCAGTTCTTC. This gives the protein CASSLAGGPYNEQFF.

This clone has a single count. The chain recombines TRBV4-1 with TRBJ2-7; perhaps TRBD1 as D (8 bases). V was shortened by 5 bases and J by 2 bases, with 13 bases between the two germline ends. CDR1 and CDR2 from the germline V gene are MGHRA and YSYEKL. The CDR3 has 14 residues. CDR3 sequence reads: CASSITGGAYEQYF. In DNA form, the CDR3 reads TGCGCCAGCAGCATAACAGGGGGGGCCTACGAGCAGTACTTC.

The chain employs TRBV12-5 and TRBJ1-1, with 8 bases aligning to TRBD1. Germline loops: CDR1 LGHNT, CDR2 FRNRAP. There are 16 residues in the CDR3. J lost 5 bases, V lost 0 bases, and 8 bases had no gene match. The DNA for the CDR3 is TGTGCTAGTGGTTTGGTACTGACAGGGGTAGGGACTGAAGCTTTCTTT. This sequence encodes CASGLVLTGVGTEAFF.

Regarding this clone: This specimen includes other DNA sequences encoding the same CDR3. V usage is TRBV19 and J usage is TRBJ1-2; weak D call: TRBD1 (5 bases). Trimming stripped 6 bases from V and 8 bases from J, with 10 bases between. Looked up from germline, CDR1 is LNHDA and CDR2 is SQIVND (reference sequence). This CDR3 contains 11 residues. CDR3 sequence reads: CASSGGGGYTF. Written as DNA, the CDR3 is TGTGCCAGTAGCGGGGGAGGAGGCTACACCTTC.